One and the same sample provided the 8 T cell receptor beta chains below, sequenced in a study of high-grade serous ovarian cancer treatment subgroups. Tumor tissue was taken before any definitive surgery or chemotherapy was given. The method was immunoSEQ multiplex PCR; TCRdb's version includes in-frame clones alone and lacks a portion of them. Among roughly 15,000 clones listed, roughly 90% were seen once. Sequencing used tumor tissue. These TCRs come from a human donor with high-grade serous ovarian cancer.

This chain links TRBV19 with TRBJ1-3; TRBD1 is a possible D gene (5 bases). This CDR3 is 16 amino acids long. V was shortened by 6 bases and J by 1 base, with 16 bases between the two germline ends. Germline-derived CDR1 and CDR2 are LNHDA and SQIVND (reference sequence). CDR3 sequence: CASRRLGTESGNTIYF. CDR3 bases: TGTGCCAGTAGACGACTCGGGACTGAGTCTGGAAACACCATATATTTT.

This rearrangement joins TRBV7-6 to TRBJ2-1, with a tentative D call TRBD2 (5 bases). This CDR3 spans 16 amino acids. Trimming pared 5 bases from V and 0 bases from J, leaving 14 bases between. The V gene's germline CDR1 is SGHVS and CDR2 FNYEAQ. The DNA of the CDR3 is TGTGCCAGCAGCCCCCGGGTGGGGAGCTCCTACAATGAGCAGTTCTTC. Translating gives CASSPRVGSSYNEQFF.

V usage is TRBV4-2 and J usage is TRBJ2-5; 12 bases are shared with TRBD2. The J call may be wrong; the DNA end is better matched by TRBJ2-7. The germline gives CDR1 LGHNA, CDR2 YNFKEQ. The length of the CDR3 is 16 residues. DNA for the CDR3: TGTGCCAGCAGCCAAGTGGTCGGACTAGCGGGGTACGAGCAGTACTTC. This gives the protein CASSQVVGLAGYEQYF.

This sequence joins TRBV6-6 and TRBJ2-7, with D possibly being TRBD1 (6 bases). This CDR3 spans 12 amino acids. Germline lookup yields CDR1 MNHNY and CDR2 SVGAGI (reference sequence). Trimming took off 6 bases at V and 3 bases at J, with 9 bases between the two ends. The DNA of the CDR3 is TGTGCCAGCAGGTTACAGGGCTACGAGCAGTACTTC. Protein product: CASRLQGYEQYF.

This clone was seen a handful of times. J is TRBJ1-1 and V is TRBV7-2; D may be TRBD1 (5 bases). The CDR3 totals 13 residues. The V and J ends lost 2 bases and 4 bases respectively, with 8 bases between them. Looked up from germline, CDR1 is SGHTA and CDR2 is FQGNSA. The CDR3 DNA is TGTGCCAGCAGCTTATCGGGGGGCACTGAAGCTTTCTTT. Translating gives CASSLSGGTEAFF.

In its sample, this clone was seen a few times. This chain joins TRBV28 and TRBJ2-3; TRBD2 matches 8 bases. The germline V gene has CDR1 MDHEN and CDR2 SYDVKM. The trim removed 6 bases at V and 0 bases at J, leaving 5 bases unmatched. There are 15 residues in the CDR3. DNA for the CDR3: TGTGCCAGCAGCGGGGGGGGCGGGAGCACAGATACGCAGTATTTT. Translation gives CASSGGGGSTDTQYF.

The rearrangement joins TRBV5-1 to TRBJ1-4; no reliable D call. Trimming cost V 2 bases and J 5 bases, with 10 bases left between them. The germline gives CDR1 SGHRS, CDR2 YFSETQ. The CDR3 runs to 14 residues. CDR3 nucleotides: TGCGCCAGCAGCTTCCTCAGTGGGAATGAAAAACTGTTTTTT. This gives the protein CASSFLSGNEKLFF.

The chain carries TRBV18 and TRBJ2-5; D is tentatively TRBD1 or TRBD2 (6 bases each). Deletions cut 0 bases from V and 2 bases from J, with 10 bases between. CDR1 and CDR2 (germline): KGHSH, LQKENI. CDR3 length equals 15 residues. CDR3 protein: CASSPPRGTQETQYF. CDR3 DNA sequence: TGTGCCAGCTCACCACCAAGGGGGACTCAAGAGACCCAGTACTTC.